The 13 T cell receptor beta chains given below trace back to one sample, sequenced in a study of cytomegalovirus exposure and HLA in healthy donors. Both 60 Vbeta primers and 13 Jbeta primers went into the PCR. Produced via immunoSEQ multiplex PCR; TCRdb's table is partial and in-frame only. The data show approximately 190,000 clones, with approximately 80% seen just once and around 3.6% held by the top ten. Specimen: PBMCs. These receptors came from a man aged 35-49 years in good health and CMV-seropositive.

This clone was detected only a few times. V usage is TRBV4-2 and J usage is TRBJ2-5; D perhaps matches TRBD2 (6 bases). The V gene's germline CDR1 is LGHNA and CDR2 YNFKEQ. V gave up 0 bases and J gave up 7 bases, with 15 bases separating them. The CDR3 totals 15 residues. Here the CDR3 DNA reads TGTGCCAGCAGCCAAGAGGGGGGTTTTGCGGGGACCCAGTACTTC. Encoded protein: CASSQEGGFAGTQYF.

V and J are TRBV6-1 and TRBJ2-7; TRBD2 might be the D (5 bases). The V end was cut by 0 bases, the J end by 4 bases, with 10 bases between. Germline CDR1 reads MNHNS; CDR2 reads SASEGT. This CDR3 spans 14 amino acids. CDR3 nucleotides: TGTGCCAGCAGTGAAGCGCTTCGGGGATACGAGCAGTACTTC. Amino acids: CASSEALRGYEQYF.

This clone has only one observation. The genes are TRBV7-8 and TRBJ2-1, with 8 bases fitting TRBD2. Germline CDR1 is SGHVS and CDR2 is FQNEAQ. CDR3 length equals 15 residues. V lost 2 bases and J lost 9; bases outside the gene matches: 9. The CDR3 is CASSLFWGLVFEQFF. CDR3 DNA sequence: TGTGCCAGCAGCTTATTTTGGGGACTAGTTTTTGAGCAGTTCTTC.

This chain connects TRBV30 to TRBJ2-7; no clear D. Trimming removed 1 base at V and 4 bases at J, with 11 bases between. The germline V gene has CDR1 GTSNPN and CDR2 SVGIG (reference sequence). The CDR3 length is 13 residues. The CDR3 spells CAWSGTERYEQYF. DNA of the CDR3: TGTGCCTGGAGTGGAACAGAGAGATACGAGCAGTACTTC.

The chain links TRBV5-4 to TRBJ2-1; 8 bases align to TRBD1. V lost 4 bases and J lost 4; bases outside the gene matches: 4. CDR3 length equals 14 residues. Per germline, CDR1 SGHNT and CDR2 YYREEE (reference sequence). The CDR3, as DNA: TGTGCCAGCAGCCCCCGGGACAGGTACAATGAGCAGTTCTTC. It is translated as CASSPRDRYNEQFF. The variable domain in full, with the rest retrieved from reference TRBV5-4 and TRBJ2-1, is ETGVTQSPTHLIKTRGQQVTLRCSSQSGHNTVSWYQQALGQGPQFIFQYYREEENGRGNFPPRFSGLQFPNYSSELNVNALELDDSALYLCASSPRDRYNEQFFGPGTRLTVL.

This clone showed up just once. The chain has TRBV29-1 and TRBJ2-1, with 11 positions matching TRBD2. After removal of 3 bases from V and 2 bases from J, the junction contained 3 bases not matched to a gene. Germline CDR1 reads SQVTM; CDR2 reads ANQGSEA. This CDR3 has 15 residues. CDR3 loop: CSVDGGLAAYNEQFF. The CDR3 bases are TGCAGCGTTGATGGGGGACTAGCGGCCTACAATGAGCAGTTCTTC.

This clone turned up a few times. The chain links TRBV6-5 to TRBJ1-6, with D maybe TRBD1 (5 bases). The length of the CDR3 is 15 residues. CDR1 MNHEY and CDR2 SVGAGI come from the germline V gene. V was shortened by 0 bases and J by 6 bases, with 9 bases between the two germline ends. CDR3 bases: TGTGCCAGCAGTTACTCGACAGCGCCTAATTCACCCCTCCACTTT. This encodes CASSYSTAPNSPLHF.

The V call is TRBV5-8, the J call TRBJ2-5, with D perhaps TRBD1 (6 bases). There are 15 residues in the CDR3. Germline V gene sequence: CDR1 SGHTS, CDR2 YDEGEE. Trimming shortened V by 4 bases and J by 2 bases, and 15 bases separated the two germline ends. The CDR3 here is CASSLTGLGQETQYF. Here the CDR3 DNA reads TGTGCCAGCAGCCTTACAGGGTTAGGGCAAGAGACCCAGTACTTC.

The V gene is TRBV6-5, the J gene TRBJ1-1, with a tentative D call TRBD1 (5 bases). Trimming took 3 bases from V and 3 from J, leaving 17 bases between them. The CDR3 loop spans 16 amino acids. Per the germline V gene, CDR1 is MNHEY and CDR2 is SVGAGI. The CDR3 DNA is TGTGCCAGCAGTTATGTAAAAGGGGTGGTGGACACTGAAGCTTTCTTT. It is translated as CASSYVKGVVDTEAFF.

This sequence joins TRBV5-1 and TRBJ1-3; 8 nucleotides align to TRBD1. Germline V gene sequence: CDR1 SGHRS, CDR2 YFSETQ. Trimming removed 5 bases from V and 2 bases from J; junction bases left unmatched: 6. The CDR3 extends over 15 amino acids. For the CDR3, the DNA is TGCGCCAGCAGGCTAGGGACAGGTGCTGGAAACACCATATATTTT. Protein sequence: CASRLGTGAGNTIYF.

The chain recombines TRBV5-6 with TRBJ2-2, with D possibly being TRBD2 (5 bases). Trimming shortened V by 2 bases and J by 7 bases, and 6 bases separated the two germline ends. The germline V gene has CDR1 SGHDT and CDR2 YYEEEE. The CDR3 runs to 12 residues. CDR3 residues: CASSFEGGELFF. The CDR3 bases are TGTGCCAGCAGCTTTGAGGGCGGGGAGCTGTTTTTT.

This chain connects TRBV5-1 to TRBJ2-7; the D is unclear. Trimming took off 0 bases at V and 2 bases at J, with 9 bases between the two ends. There are 14 residues in the CDR3. The germline V gene has CDR1 SGHRS and CDR2 YFSETQ. This chain's CDR3 is CASSLESGPYEQYF. In nucleotides, the CDR3 is TGCGCCAGCAGCTTGGAATCTGGGCCCTACGAGCAGTACTTC.

The genes are TRBV18 and TRBJ1-1; TRBD1 might be the D (6 bases). CDR3 length: 12 residues. Germline V gene lookup returns CDR1 KGHSH and CDR2 LQKENI. V gave up 10 bases and J gave up 1 base, with 10 bases separating them. CDR3 in DNA: TGTGCCACTACGACAGGGAACACTGAAGCTTTCTTT. It translates to CATTTGNTEAFF. The full variable domain, its missing parts supplied by reference TRBV18 and TRBJ1-1, is NAGVMQNPRHLVRRRGQEARLRCSPMKGHSHVYWYRQLPEEGLKFMVYLQKENIIDESGMPKERFSAEFPKEGPSILRIQQVVRGDSAAYFCATTTGNTEAFFGQGTRLTVV.